Below are 29 T cell receptor beta chains sequenced from a single sample in a study of blood T cell repertoires in COVID-19. Only in-frame clones appear in the TCRdb table, and some are missing; sequencing was by immunoSEQ multiplex PCR. Here the sample spans tens of thousands of clones, roughly 86% being singletons. What was sequenced was peripheral blood. The receptors originated from a man in his 70s with acute or convalescent COVID-19.

The rearrangement joins TRBV7-9 to TRBJ1-5; no clear D gene. Trimming left V 8 bases short and J 4 bases short, with 12 bases between. This CDR3 has 13 amino acids. Germline assignment: CDR1 SEHNR and CDR2 FQNEAQ (reference sequence). This chain's CDR3 is CASSSIRNQPQHF. In DNA, the CDR3 is TGTGCCAGCTCCAGTATTCGTAATCAGCCCCAGCATTTT.

V gene TRBV7-8 combines with J gene TRBJ1-2, with D unresolved. The CDR3 is 13 residues long. Trimming took off 1 base at V and 4 bases at J, with 7 bases between the two ends. Germline V gives CDR1 SGHVS, CDR2 FQNEAQ. The CDR3 coding sequence is TGTGCCAGCAGCTTAGAACAGCTCTATGGCTACACCTTC. Its protein product is CASSLEQLYGYTF.

The chain recombines TRBV30 with TRBJ1-2, with TRBD1 matching 9 bases. The V gene's germline CDR1 is GTSNPN and CDR2 SVGIG (reference sequence). The CDR3 runs 13 residues. Trimming cost V 2 bases and J 4 bases; bases outside gene matches: 2. This CDR3 reads CAWSTGGSYGYTF. The CDR3 DNA reads as TGTGCCTGGAGTACAGGGGGCAGCTATGGCTACACCTTC. Together with reference TRBV30 and TRBJ1-2, the CDR3 gives the full variable domain: SQTIHQWPATLVQPVGSPLSLECTVEGTSNPNLYWYRQAAGRGLQLLFYSVGIGQISSEVPQNLSASRPQDRQFILSSKKLLLSDSGFYLCAWSTGGSYGYTFGSGTRLTVV.

V and J are TRBV5-1 and TRBJ2-2, with 9 nucleotides matching TRBD1. The CDR3 is made up of 16 amino acids. Looked up from germline, CDR1 is SGHRS and CDR2 is YFSETQ. The J segment lost 5 bases and the V segment lost 4 bases, leaving 9 bases of the junction unmatched. DNA of the CDR3: TGCGCCAGCAGCACAGCGACAGGGGGGGGAACCGGGGAGCTGTTTTTT. This encodes CASSTATGGGTGELFF.

This clone has just one count. This chain uses TRBV19 with TRBJ2-3; perhaps TRBD2 as D (6 bases). V lost 7 bases to trimming and J lost 2 bases, with 13 bases between them. Germline-derived CDR1 and CDR2 are LNHDA and SQIVND (reference sequence). The CDR3 extends over 14 amino acids. CDR3 region: CASKPGGNTDTQYF. The CDR3 DNA sequence: TGTGCCAGTAAGCCTGGCGGGAACACAGATACGCAGTATTTT.

The chain links TRBV6-6 to TRBJ2-5, with 7 bases matching TRBD1. The CDR3 is made up of 16 amino acids. Germline V CDR1 and CDR2: MNHNY, SVGAGI (reference sequence). V trimming: 6 bases; J trimming: 3 bases; junction bases outside the gene matches: 13. The DNA for the CDR3 is TGTGCCAGCAGCCGAGGGGGCAGCGGAACAAAAGAGACCCAGTACTTC. Its protein product is CASSRGGSGTKETQYF.

This CDR3 is CASSQDEGAQPQHF. The DNA of the CDR3 is TGTGCCAGCAGCCAAGATGAGGGGGCCCAGCCCCAGCATTTT. The chain has TRBV3-1 (or the pseudogene TRBV3-2) and TRBJ1-5; 7 nucleotides match TRBD1. This CDR3 region has 14 residues. The trim removed 0 bases at V and 7 bases at J, leaving 3 bases unmatched. CDR1 and CDR2 from the germline V gene are LGHDT and YNNKEL (reference sequence).

The V call is TRBV9, the J call TRBJ2-2, with D perhaps TRBD1 (5 bases). CDR1 and CDR2 from the germline V gene are SGDLS and YYNGEE. The germline V and J ends were trimmed by 6 bases and 1 base, with 7 bases remaining between them. This CDR3 has 13 amino acids. The CDR3 DNA reads as TGTGCCAGCACTGGACAGAACACCGGGGAGCTGTTTTTT. Translating it yields CASTGQNTGELFF.

This clone has a single count. J is TRBJ2-2 and V is TRBV5-1; TRBD2 aligns across 8 bases. Germline trimming cut 4 bases from V and 4 bases from J; bases unmatched to any gene: 6. From germline, CDR1 is SGHRS and CDR2 YFSETQ. This CDR3 has 15 residues. The CDR3 loop reads CASSPGGAVTGELFF. CDR3 nucleotides: TGCGCCAGCAGCCCCGGGGGGGCGGTCACCGGGGAGCTGTTTTTT. Looking up the rest from reference TRBV5-1 and TRBJ2-2 gives the full variable domain: KAGVTQTPRYLIKTRGQQVTLSCSPISGHRSVSWYQQTPGQGLQFLFEYFSETQRNKGNFPGRFSGRQFSNSRSEMNVSTLELGDSALYLCASSPGGAVTGELFFGEGSRLTVL.

V gene TRBV2 combines with J gene TRBJ1-2; 8 bases are a match to TRBD1. The CDR3 loop spans 16 amino acids. Germline-derived CDR1 and CDR2 are SNHLY and FYNNEI. V was clipped by 3 bases and J by 4 bases; unmatched bases: 10. CDR3 amino acids: CASSEISRQGIYGYTF. The CDR3 nucleotides read TGTGCCAGCAGTGAGATATCGCGACAGGGGATCTATGGCTACACCTTC.

The chain recombines TRBV4-1 with TRBJ1-2; D is unclear. The germline gives CDR1 MGHRA, CDR2 YSYEKL. CDR3 length equals 14 residues. Trimming took 4 bases from V and 8 from J, leaving 17 bases between them. The CDR3 coding sequence is TGCGCCAGCAGCCTAGAGACCGGCCTCGGGGGCTACACCTTC. Translated: CASSLETGLGGYTF.

The table lists this clone with a count of one. The gene calls are TRBV18 and TRBJ1-3; 7 nucleotides align to TRBD1. The germline V gene has CDR1 KGHSH and CDR2 LQKENI. V lost 3 bases, J lost 2 bases, and 10 bases stayed unmatched. The CDR3 has 17 amino acids. CDR3 sequence (DNA): TGTGCCAGCTCACCTCGGACAGGAACTTCAGCTGGAAACACCATATATTTT. Translation: CASSPRTGTSAGNTIYF.

V is TRBV3-1 (or the pseudogene TRBV3-2) and J is TRBJ1-2; the D is unclear. Trimming left V 0 bases short and J 8 bases short, with 10 bases between. Germline V CDR1 and CDR2: LGHDT, YNNKEL (reference sequence). The CDR3 sequence is 13 residues long. In nucleotides, the CDR3 is TGTGCCAGCAGCCAAGATAGCACTATCGGCTACACCTTC. Amino acid sequence: CASSQDSTIGYTF.

V and J are TRBV2 and TRBJ2-2, with 10 positions matching TRBD2. This CDR3 has 16 amino acids. Looked up from germline, CDR1 is SNHLY and CDR2 is FYNNEI. J gave up 3 bases and V 7 bases, and 8 bases lay outside the gene matches. The CDR3 reads CASTSAGGRYTGELFF. The CDR3 coding sequence is TGTGCCAGCACCTCAGCGGGGGGGAGGTACACCGGGGAGCTGTTTTTT.

This clone showed up just a few times. V and J are TRBV7-9 and TRBJ1-1; TRBD1 is a possible D gene (6 bases). The CDR3 consists of 12 residues. V was pared by 10 bases and J by 3 bases, with 12 bases between. The V gene's germline CDR1 is SEHNR and CDR2 FQNEAQ (reference sequence). The CDR3 is CATLQGHTEAFF. In DNA, the CDR3 is TGTGCCACCTTGCAGGGGCACACTGAAGCTTTCTTT.

The V call is TRBV19, the J call TRBJ2-1, with D uncertain. Germline loops: CDR1 LNHDA, CDR2 SQIVND (reference sequence). The germline V and J ends were trimmed by 7 bases and 0 bases, with 13 bases remaining between them. This CDR3 is 15 amino acids long. CDR3 loop: CASIARRSSYNEQFF. The CDR3 DNA reads as TGTGCCAGTATTGCTAGGCGGAGCTCCTACAATGAGCAGTTCTTC. Using reference TRBV19 and TRBJ2-1 for the parts outside the CDR3, the full variable domain is DGGITQSPKYLFRKEGQNVTLSCEQNLNHDAMYWYRQDPGQGLRLIYYSQIVNDFQKGDIAEGYSVSREKKESFPLTVTSAQKNPTAFYLCASIARRSSYNEQFFGPGTRLTVL.

This chain connects TRBV7-9 to TRBJ1-3; 10 bases line up with TRBD1. CDR1 and CDR2 (germline): SEHNR, FQNEAQ (reference sequence). V dropped 8 bases and J dropped 3; count of bases not matched to a gene: 7. The CDR3 contains 15 residues. In DNA, the CDR3 is TGTGCCAGCGGGGCCGGGACAGGGGTTGGAAACACCATATATTTT. Translated, it gives CASGAGTGVGNTIYF.

This chain uses TRBV5-4 with TRBJ2-5; D is undetermined. V was pared by 1 base and J by 0 bases, with 7 bases between. The CDR3 spans 14 residues. Germline CDR1 SGHNT, CDR2 YYREEE (reference sequence). CDR3 in amino acids: CASSLSEYQETQYF. The CDR3 DNA sequence: TGTGCCAGCAGCTTGAGCGAGTACCAAGAGACCCAGTACTTC.

The chain recombines TRBV30 with TRBJ1-1, with 8 bases that match TRBD1. Trimming cost V 0 bases and J 7 bases; bases outside gene matches: 7. Germline assignment: CDR1 GTSNPN and CDR2 SVGIG (reference sequence). The CDR3 length is 14 residues. CDR3 protein: CAWSVAQGAREAFF. The CDR3 DNA reads TGTGCCTGGAGTGTAGCTCAGGGGGCCCGTGAAGCTTTCTTT.

This chain's CDR3 is CASSREATRGDTGELFF. CDR3 sequence (DNA): TGTGCCAGCAGCCGAGAGGCCACCCGGGGAGACACCGGGGAGCTGTTTTTT. V usage is TRBV4-2 and J usage is TRBJ2-2, with a possible D match to TRBD2 (5 bases). The V gene's germline CDR1 is LGHNA and CDR2 YNFKEQ. CDR3 length equals 17 residues. V was clipped by 4 bases and J by 3 bases, with 18 bases between them.

The chain uses TRBV12-3 or TRBV12-4 and TRBJ2-1, with D hard to call. There are 11 residues in the CDR3. Deletions cut 4 bases from V and 9 bases from J, with 7 bases between. The CDR3 coding sequence is TGTGCCAGCAGTTATAGGAGTGAGCAGTTCTTC. Amino acid sequence: CASSYRSEQFF.

This clone appeared a few times. V and J are TRBV6-5 and TRBJ2-7, with 8 positions matching TRBD2. Unmatched junction bases numbered 8, after V lost 8 bases and J lost 5 bases. Looked up from germline, CDR1 is MNHEY and CDR2 is SVGAGI. This CDR3 has 13 residues. This CDR3 is CASRAGGSHEQYF. The CDR3 DNA reads as TGTGCCAGCCGGGCGGGGGGAAGCCACGAGCAGTACTTC.

The chain uses TRBV28 and TRBJ1-3; no reliable D call. The CDR3 runs to 9 residues. V was pared by 6 bases and J by 11 bases, with 5 bases between. CDR1 and CDR2 from the germline V gene are MDHEN and SYDVKM. CDR3 loop: CASSQAIYF. Written as DNA, the CDR3 is TGTGCCAGCAGCCAGGCCATATATTTT.

This clone showed up just once. The chain uses TRBV10-3 and TRBJ2-1; D call uncertain. Trimming removed 2 bases at V and 12 bases at J, with 14 bases between. The CDR3 covers 13 residues. Germline-derived CDR1 and CDR2 are ENHRY and SYGVKD. The CDR3 loop is CAISEDRASWQFF. The DNA of the CDR3 is TGTGCCATCAGTGAGGACCGAGCTAGTTGGCAGTTCTTC.

The J gene is TRBJ1-5, the V gene TRBV24-1, with D possibly being TRBD1 (5 bases). The CDR3 sequence is 14 residues long. V was pared by 4 bases and J by 0 bases, with 6 bases between. The germline V gene has CDR1 KGHDR and CDR2 SFDVKD. CDR3 residues: CATSEDSSNQPQHF. The CDR3 nucleotides read TGTGCCACCAGTGAAGACAGTAGCAATCAGCCCCAGCATTTT.

This chain joins TRBV6-5 and TRBJ2-2; TRBD1 agrees at 8 bases. J gave up 0 bases and V 10 bases, and 4 bases lay outside the gene matches. The CDR3 covers 14 residues. Looked up from germline, CDR1 is MNHEY and CDR2 is SVGAGI. The chain's CDR3 is CATRQGPNTGELFF. DNA for the CDR3: TGTGCCACGAGACAGGGGCCGAACACCGGGGAGCTGTTTTTT.

The rearrangement links TRBV27 to TRBJ1-3, with D tentatively TRBD1 (5 bases). The CDR3 is made up of 14 amino acids. Germline CDR1 MNHEY, CDR2 SMNVEV (reference sequence). The V end lost 4 bases, the J end lost 2 bases, and 9 bases lay between the germline ends. CDR3 sequence: CASSWEGAGNTIYF. In DNA, the CDR3 is TGTGCCAGCAGTTGGGAAGGGGCTGGAAACACCATATATTTT.

The V call is TRBV5-6, the J call TRBJ2-2; D unclear. Germline CDR1 is SGHDT and CDR2 is YYEEEE. V was shortened by 1 base and J by 7 bases, with 11 bases between the two germline ends. This CDR3 has 14 residues. CDR3 amino acids: CASSLTPTGGELFF. The CDR3 DNA reads as TGTGCCAGCAGCTTGACCCCAACGGGCGGGGAGCTGTTTTTT.

The V gene is TRBV5-4, the J gene TRBJ1-6, with 7 bases aligning to TRBD1. Germline assignment: CDR1 SGHNT and CDR2 YYREEE (reference sequence). J lost 7 bases, V lost 4 bases, and 5 bases had no gene match. The CDR3 runs 14 residues. The CDR3, as DNA: TGTGCCAGCAGCCTCGACAGGGCCAATTCACCCCTCCACTTT. It yields the protein CASSLDRANSPLHF.